Listed here are 14 T cell receptor beta chains from one sample, sequenced in a study of T-cell memory formation after mild COVID-19. TCRdb called the 5' RACE reads again in MiXCR, with one record for every CDR3 protein. Of around 510,000 distinct CDR3 sequences in the sample, 20% to 25% were seen once. The sequencing input was PBMCs or a T cell subset sorted from them (not recorded which). Receptors were obtained from an adult woman who had mild COVID-19 (a few samples of this study predate the infection). Cell type and time point are not known.

This clonotype turned up a few times. This CDR3 reads CASSPPAGGNEQFF. CDR3 DNA: TGTGCCAGCTCACCACCGGCCGGGGGGAATGAGCAGTTCTTC. This chain joins TRBV18 and TRBJ2-1, with 7 bases aligning to TRBD2. In germline, CDR1 is KGHSH, CDR2 LQKENI. The V segment lost 0 bases and the J segment 7 bases; nucleotides outside the gene matches: 3. This CDR3 region has 14 residues.

V and J are TRBV15 and TRBJ2-1, with a tentative D call TRBD2 (6 bases). The CDR3 extends over 14 amino acids. V lost 6 bases, J lost 8 bases, and 17 bases lay in between. The germline V gene encodes CDR1 LNHNV and CDR2 YYDKDF (reference sequence). The CDR3 DNA follows: TGTGCCACCAGATCCCGACTAGGACGAGATGAGCAGTTCTTC. Its translation: CATRSRLGRDEQFF.

The table lists this clonotype with many counts. V gene TRBV12-3 or TRBV12-4 combines with J gene TRBJ2-3, with 7 bases that match TRBD2. The J segment lost 4 bases and the V segment lost 7 bases, leaving 14 bases of the junction unmatched. CDR3 length: 16 residues. The DNA of the CDR3 is TGTGCCAGCACCCGCGGCCCGGGACTACAAGCAGATACGCAGTATTTT. Its protein is CASTRGPGLQADTQYF.

This clonotype was seen a handful of times. The V gene is TRBV4-3, the J gene TRBJ1-5; D remains ambiguous. V dropped 1 base and J dropped 4 bases, with 11 bases sitting between them. Germline assignment: CDR1 LGHNA and CDR2 YSLEER. The CDR3 length is 15 residues. CDR3 region: CASSQGRETNQPQHF. CDR3 in DNA: TGCGCCAGCAGCCAAGGTCGGGAGACAAATCAGCCCCAGCATTTT.

This clonotype has only a few counts. The chain joins TRBV9 to TRBJ2-7; tentatively, D is TRBD2 (7 bases). CDR1 SGDLS and CDR2 YYNGEE come from the germline V gene. With 2 bases removed from V and 0 bases from J, the gap between germline ends came to 12 bases. This CDR3 has 15 residues. The CDR3: CASSVGGQSSYEQYF. The CDR3 nucleotides read TGTGCCAGCAGCGTCGGGGGGCAGAGCTCCTACGAGCAGTACTTC.

The chain combines TRBV29-1 with TRBJ2-7; TRBD1 aligns across 9 bases. Per germline, CDR1 SQVTM and CDR2 ANQGSEA. The CDR3 loop spans 14 amino acids. The ends lost 1 base at V and 1 base at J; junction bases unmatched: 2. The chain's CDR3 is CSVEVGQGSYEQYF. CDR3 coding DNA: TGCAGCGTTGAAGTGGGACAGGGATCCTACGAGCAGTACTTC.

The rearrangement links TRBV20-1 to TRBJ1-1, with 7 bases lining up with TRBD1. Germline-derived CDR1 and CDR2 are DFQATT and SNEGSKA (reference sequence). V lost 5 bases, J lost 4 bases, and 10 bases stayed unmatched. The CDR3 consists of 14 residues. The CDR3 DNA reads TGCAGTGCTTGGAGGGGGCAGGGAGGCACTGAAGCTTTCTTT. Amino acids: CSAWRGQGGTEAFF.

The chain links TRBV9 to TRBJ2-3, with TRBD2 matching over 8 bases. CDR1 SGDLS and CDR2 YYNGEE come from the germline V gene. The CDR3 is 16 amino acids. The V and J ends lost 2 bases and 3 bases, in that order; junction bases with no gene match: 8. CDR3 DNA: TGTGCCAGCAGCGTGCTCGGGGGGGCCGGAACAGATACGCAGTATTTT. Translating it yields CASSVLGGAGTDTQYF.

CDR3 sequence reads: CAWSVGGPQHF. The CDR3 bases are TGTGCCTGGAGTGTCGGGGGGCCCCAGCATTTT. V usage is TRBV30 and J usage is TRBJ1-5; weak D call: TRBD1 (5 bases). The CDR3 is 11 amino acids. V was pared by 0 bases and J by 9 bases, with 6 bases between. Germline V gene sequence: CDR1 GTSNPN, CDR2 SVGIG (reference sequence).

This clonotype occurred a few times. The chain joins TRBV7-2 to TRBJ2-7; 11 bases fit TRBD2. Germline-derived CDR1 and CDR2 are SGHTA and FQGNSA. The CDR3 totals 16 residues. V lost 2 bases to trimming and J lost 3 bases; unmatched junction nucleotides: 6. In DNA, the CDR3 is TGTGCCAGCAGCTTAAAGGGGCTAGCGGGAGGCTACGAGCAGTACTTC. As protein: CASSLKGLAGGYEQYF. The whole variable domain, remainder taken from reference TRBV7-2 and TRBJ2-7, is GAGVSQSPSNKVTEKGKDVELRCDPISGHTALYWYRQSLGQGLEFLIYFQGNSAPDKSGLPSDRFSAERTGGSVSTLTIQRTQQEDSAVYLCASSLKGLAGGYEQYFGPGTRLTVT.

In its sample, this clonotype was seen many times. J is TRBJ1-2 and V is TRBV5-6; 7 nucleotides agree with TRBD1. The V and J ends lost 0 bases and 4 bases, in that order; junction bases with no gene match: 3. The germline V gene has CDR1 SGHDT and CDR2 YYEEEE. The CDR3 runs 14 residues. The DNA of the CDR3 is TGTGCCAGCAGCTTGGAGGACAGGAGCTATGGCTACACCTTC. Protein product: CASSLEDRSYGYTF.

This chain uses TRBV13 with TRBJ2-5; no definite D call. The length of the CDR3 is 15 residues. V lost 5 bases and J lost 1, with 14 bases in between. Germline loops: CDR1 PRHDT, CDR2 FYEKMQ (reference sequence). The CDR3 spells CASSPRAQIQETQYF. For the CDR3, the DNA is TGTGCCAGCAGCCCCCGGGCCCAGATCCAAGAGACCCAGTACTTC.

This clonotype was observed many times. The CDR3: CSVREGGYTF. For the CDR3, the DNA is TGCAGCGTCCGGGAGGGCGGCTACACCTTC. The chain uses TRBV29-1 and TRBJ1-2; D is uncertain. V was trimmed by 6 bases and J by 8 bases, leaving 10 bases between them. Germline assignment: CDR1 SQVTM and CDR2 ANQGSEA. This CDR3 has 10 amino acids.

This chain joins TRBV24-1 and TRBJ2-1; 8 bases align to TRBD1. The CDR3 runs to 14 residues. After removal of 9 bases from V and 3 bases from J, the junction contained 6 bases not matched to a gene. Looked up from germline, CDR1 is KGHDR and CDR2 is SFDVKD. The CDR3 DNA reads TGTGCCACCGGGCCAGGGGGCTACTACAATGAGCAGTTCTTC. It codes for CATGPGGYYNEQFF.